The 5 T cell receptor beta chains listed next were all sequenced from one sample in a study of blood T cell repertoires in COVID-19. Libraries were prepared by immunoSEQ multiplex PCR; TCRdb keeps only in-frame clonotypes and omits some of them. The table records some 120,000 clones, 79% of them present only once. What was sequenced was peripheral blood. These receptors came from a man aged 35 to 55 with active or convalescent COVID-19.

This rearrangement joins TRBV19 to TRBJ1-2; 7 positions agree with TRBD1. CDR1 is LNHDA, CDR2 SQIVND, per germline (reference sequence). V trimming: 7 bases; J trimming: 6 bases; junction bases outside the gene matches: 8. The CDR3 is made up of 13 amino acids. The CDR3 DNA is TGTGCCAGTACAGACAGGGCTGGGGATGGCTACACCTTC. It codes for CASTDRAGDGYTF.

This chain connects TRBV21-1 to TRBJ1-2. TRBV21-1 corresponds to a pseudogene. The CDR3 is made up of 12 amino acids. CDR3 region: CASSGGNYGYTF. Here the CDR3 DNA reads TGTGCCAGCAGTGGGGGGAACTATGGCTACACCTTC.

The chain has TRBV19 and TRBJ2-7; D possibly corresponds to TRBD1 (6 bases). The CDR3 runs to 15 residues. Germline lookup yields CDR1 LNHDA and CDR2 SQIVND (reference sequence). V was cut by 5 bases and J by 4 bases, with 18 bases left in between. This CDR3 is CASSVTGTMAYEQYF. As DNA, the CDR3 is TGTGCCAGTAGTGTAACCGGGACAATGGCTTACGAGCAGTACTTC.

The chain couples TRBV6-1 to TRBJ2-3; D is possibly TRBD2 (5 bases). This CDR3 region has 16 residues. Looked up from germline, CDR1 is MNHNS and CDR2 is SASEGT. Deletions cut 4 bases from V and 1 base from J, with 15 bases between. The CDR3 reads CASSGSGRPGTDTQYF. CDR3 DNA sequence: TGTGCCAGCAGTGGAAGCGGACGTCCCGGCACAGATACGCAGTATTTT.

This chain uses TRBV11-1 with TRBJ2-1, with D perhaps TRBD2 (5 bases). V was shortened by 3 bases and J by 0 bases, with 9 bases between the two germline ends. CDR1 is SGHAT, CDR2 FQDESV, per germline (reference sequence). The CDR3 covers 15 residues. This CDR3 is CASSLWRSSYNEQFF. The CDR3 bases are TGTGCCAGCAGCTTGTGGAGGAGCTCCTACAATGAGCAGTTCTTC.